This T cell receptor (beta chain) is drawn from a study of T cells after posttransplantation cyclophosphamide (dated by TCRdb to between 2015 and 2016). Regarding the study in general: The study tracked T cell repertoire reconstitution by TRB sequencing after myeloablative bone marrow transplantation using posttransplantation cyclophosphamide as GVHD prophylaxis. Antigen receptor sequencing covered samples from approximately 32 PTCy-treated patients and fewer than 20 of their related bone marrow donors. Blood from every one of the 30 or so PTCy patients who had 1-year posttransplant specimens underwent TRB sequencing. In 3 patients, TRB sequencing was also performed on up to roughly 3 more blood samples taken 2 to 5.2 years after transplant, and in 4 patients, pretransplant blood was also TRB-sequenced. Because TRA and TRB clonality correlated tightly in about 9 samples, the subsequent TCR analyses were limited to TRB only. Public TRB sequences were compared against a database of over 3,000 sequences linked to responses to pathogens, tumor antigens, self-antigens and alloantigens. Paper-wide results and their limitations: The TRB repertoires of T cells infiltrating skin or GI tract showed only limited overlap with the TRB repertoires of T cells in blood. At 1-2 months, donor-recipient similarity was low but rose over the first year, and the later blood repertoires were often dominated by donor CD8+ memory clones. Across around 48 patients, recipient CMV seropositivity and CMV reactivation were highly associated with TRB clonality; PTCy diversity was similar to CNI/methotrexate controls.

Comments on this clone: This clone's antigen is unknown. Base quality data are lacking; no much larger clone is found one base away.

TRB sequencing used genomic DNA with the immunoSEQ assay at survey resolution or the hsTCRB kit. In the original analysis: The immunoSEQ software handled initial read processing, and the LymphoSeq R package was used for repertoire analyses. Clonality was computed as 1 minus normalized Shannon entropy, and a Gini coefficient was also calculated for each TRB dataset. To infer phenotypes in unsorted samples, TRB sequences from sorted subsets of the recipient or donor were mapped onto the unsorted samples of the same recipient. In TCRdb, the immuneACCESS table is reduced to in-frame sequences with V and J assigned. These tables do not hold every clone; where another copy was compared, an unresolved V gene accounts for under half, and the others remain unexplained. V and J calls and clone size come straight from that table; D and trimming were deduced from the DNA. This sample lists 31,000 or so clones; 85% to 95% were detected once. Jointly, the top ten make up 0.24% of the sample.

Per the germline V gene, SGHAT is the CDR1 and FQNNGV is the CDR2. The CDR3 covers 15 residues, taking in both the cysteine and the phenylalanine. Only the CDR3 portion is preserved as DNA: 45 bases, with reading frame beginning at the first base. Trimming removed 1 base from V and 6 bases from J; the gene matches leave 6 bases unexplained. Naive T cells were defined as viable CD3+CD4+ or CD3+CD8+ cells that were CCR7+CD45RA+CD45RO-CD95-CD27+CD28+. Related bone marrow donors provided peripheral blood samples on the day of marrow donation. Peripheral blood and bone marrow mononuclear cells were isolated by Ficoll-Hypaque density centrifugation and were cryopreserved. Sorting of CD4+ and CD8+ T cells, including naive and memory subsets, was performed by FACS on a FACSAria II.

The source material was naive CD4+ T cells sorted from PBMCs. The chain links TRBV11-2 with TRBJ2-5; 9 nucleotides in the junction match TRBD2. This sequence originates from a woman aged 55-75 years in good health, CMV-negative, and a related stem cell transplant donor. The DNA sequence is as follows: TGTGCCAGCAGCTTAGCGATAGCGGGGGCAAAGACCCAGTACTTC. This sequence encodes CASSLAIAGAKTQYF. With the rest looked up from the reference TRBV11-2 and TRBJ2-5 genes rather than sequenced, the full variable domain is EAGVAQSPRYKIIEKRQSVAFWCNPISGHATLYWYQQILGQGPKLLIQFQNNGVVDDSQLPKDRFSAERLKGVDSTLKIQPAKLEDSAVYLCASSLAIAGAKTQYFGPGTRLLVL.